Below are 26 T cell receptor beta chains sequenced from a single sample in a study of T cells after posttransplantation cyclophosphamide (dated by TCRdb to 2015 to 2016). The meaning of the sample's treatment or condition label: high-dose cyclophosphamide on days +3 and +4 as single-agent GVHD prophylaxis. Patients in the PTCy group got busulfan and fludarabine conditioning, a marrow graft from a related or unrelated donor, and cyclophosphamide on days +3 and +4. The protocol used for the library was the immunoSEQ multiplex PCR assay. What TCRdb holds here is the immuneACCESS table cut down to in-frame rearrangements. Part of the clones is not present; checked against another copy, under half of the missing clones reflect an unresolved V gene, and the others are unexplained. This sample contains about 14,000 clones, none of which is a singleton. The ten largest clones capture roughly 23% of the sample.

The sequencing used PBMCs, collected around 1,100 days after allogeneic stem cell transplant with posttransplant cyclophosphamide. These receptors all stem from a female patient between 35 and 55 years old who received an allogeneic stem cell transplant from a related donor, was CMV-positive, and had no GVHD. After a transplant, some T cells may be of graft donor origin.

This clone has a count of ten or more. The V call is TRBV5-6, the J call TRBJ2-3; TRBD2 matches at 9 bases. Germline assignment: CDR1 SGHDT and CDR2 YYEEEE. This CDR3 spans 16 amino acids. The V and J ends lost 1 base and 3 bases, in that order; junction bases with no gene match: 6. The CDR3 DNA is TGTGCCAGCAGCTTGAATAGCGGGGGAGCGACAGATACGCAGTATTTT. This translates into CASSLNSGGATDTQYF.

This clone was seen many times. J is TRBJ1-5 and V is TRBV6-4; tentatively, D is TRBD1 (5 bases). Between the trimmed V and J ends, which lost 4 bases and 9 bases, there was a span of 16 bases. Germline V lookup: CDR1 MRHNA, CDR2 SNTAGT. The CDR3 extends over 14 amino acids. This CDR3 reads CASSVDGGTRPQHF. In DNA, the CDR3 is TGTGCCAGCAGTGTTGACGGGGGGACCAGGCCCCAGCATTTT.

Ten or more counts support this clone. This chain joins TRBV6-5 and TRBJ1-1; 7 bases are shared with TRBD1. V trimming: 6 bases; J trimming: 0 bases; junction bases outside the gene matches: 4. The length of the CDR3 is 14 residues. Germline loops: CDR1 MNHEY, CDR2 SVGAGI. CDR3 region: CASRSGGMNTEAFF. In DNA form, the CDR3 reads TGTGCCAGCAGATCAGGGGGAATGAACACTGAAGCTTTCTTT.

This clone was seen ten or more times. The rearrangement joins TRBV9 to TRBJ1-6, with TRBD1 matching 7 bases. Germline loops: CDR1 SGDLS, CDR2 YYNGEE. The length of the CDR3 is 16 residues. The V and J ends lost 0 bases and 11 bases, in that order; junction bases with no gene match: 11. The CDR3 loop is CASSVGPQGVVTPLHF. CDR3 sequence (DNA): TGTGCCAGCAGCGTAGGCCCCCAGGGGGTAGTAACACCCCTCCACTTT.

This clone has ten or more counts. The chain has TRBV29-1 and TRBJ2-2; TRBD2 is a possible D gene (5 bases). Germline CDR1 is SQVTM and CDR2 is ANQGSEA. V lost 7 bases and J lost 4, with 13 bases in between. The CDR3 runs to 13 residues. The CDR3 here is CSARTTSTGELFF. CDR3 DNA sequence: TGCAGCGCTCGTACTACTAGCACCGGGGAGCTGTTTTTT.

V gene TRBV6-5 combines with J gene TRBJ2-1; D possibly corresponds to TRBD2 (7 bases). Per the germline V gene, CDR1 is MNHEY and CDR2 is SVGAGI. Trimming took 2 bases from V and 6 from J, leaving 14 bases between them. The CDR3 loop spans 15 amino acids. CDR3 sequence (DNA): TGTGCCAGCAGTTACGGTCGGGGGGCTGGCAATGAGCAGTTCTTC. It specifies CASSYGRGAGNEQFF.

In its sample, this clone was seen many times. CDR3 bases: TGCGCCAGCAGCTTGACGCCAGGGGGCACGGAGACCCAGTACTTC. Protein: CASSLTPGGTETQYF. The rearrangement joins TRBV5-1 to TRBJ2-5; 8 bases are a match to TRBD1. The CDR3 is 15 residues long. Germline V gene lookup returns CDR1 SGHRS and CDR2 YFSETQ. V lost 1 base and J lost 5; bases outside the gene matches: 7.

The table lists this clone with many counts. V is TRBV19 and J is TRBJ2-2; TRBD1 matches at 9 bases. This CDR3 spans 15 amino acids. V lost 4 bases to trimming and J lost 12 bases; unmatched junction nucleotides: 12. Germline V gene data show CDR1 as LNHDA and CDR2 as SQIVND (reference sequence). CDR3: CASSSEQGAYRKLFF. DNA of the CDR3: TGTGCCAGTAGTAGCGAACAGGGGGCTTATCGCAAGCTGTTTTTT.

At least ten counts were recorded for this clone. The chain joins TRBV7-2 to TRBJ2-7, with 10 positions matching TRBD2. The germline V gene encodes CDR1 SGHTA and CDR2 FQGNSA. V lost 5 bases and J lost 6; bases outside the gene matches: 7. This CDR3 contains 14 residues. In DNA, the CDR3 is TGTGCCAGCAGCCCTGGGATAGCGGGGGGCGAGCAGTACTTC. It translates to CASSPGIAGGEQYF.

This clone has a handful of counts. The rearrangement uses TRBV21-1 and TRBJ1-4; the D segment call TRBD1 is taken from the table without a DNA check. TRBV21-1 counts as a pseudogene. The CDR3 length is 16 residues. The CDR3 loop is CASSHSDRGTFVKLFF. The DNA for the CDR3 is TGTGCCAGCAGCCATTCTGACAGGGGGACGTTTGTGAAACTGTTTTTT.

This clone was counted at least ten times. V usage is TRBV6-1 and J usage is TRBJ2-7; TRBD2 agrees at 7 bases. The CDR3 is 15 residues long. With 1 base clipped from V and 0 bases from J, the junction kept 3 bases outside the gene matches. Germline V gives CDR1 MNHNS, CDR2 SASEGT. CDR3: CASSEDSGSSYEQYF. The CDR3 DNA is TGTGCCAGCAGTGAAGATAGCGGGTCCTCCTACGAGCAGTACTTC.

Note on this clone: Other DNA sequences in this specimen translate into the identical CDR3. This chain uses TRBV9 with TRBJ2-7; 9 bases are a match to TRBD1. The CDR3 covers 15 residues. CDR1 is SGDLS and CDR2 is YYNGEE in the germline V gene. V shed 8 bases and J 2 bases; nucleotides not matched to a gene: 11. The CDR3: CASIFGQGTAYEQYF. The CDR3, as DNA: TGTGCCAGTATTTTCGGACAGGGGACGGCCTACGAGCAGTACTTC.

There are many counts of this clone. This chain joins TRBV7-9 and TRBJ2-5; TRBD2 matches 8 bases. With V trimmed by 1 base and J by 0 bases, 7 bases remained unmatched. In germline, CDR1 is SEHNR, CDR2 FQNEAQ (reference sequence). There are 17 residues in the CDR3. CDR3 sequence: CASSLGEGLEYQETQYF. CDR3 nucleotides: TGTGCCAGCAGCTTAGGGGAGGGACTAGAGTACCAAGAGACCCAGTACTTC.

This clone has at least ten counts. The J gene is TRBJ2-7, the V gene TRBV7-2, with D possibly being TRBD1 (6 bases). Germline loops: CDR1 SGHTA, CDR2 FQGNSA. V was pared by 5 bases and J by 6 bases, with 17 bases between. CDR3 length: 14 residues. The CDR3 here is CASSRQGGKLEQYF. The DNA of the CDR3 is TGTGCCAGCAGCCGACAAGGGGGTAAACTCGAGCAGTACTTC.

In this sample, this clone turned up many times. The V gene is TRBV19, the J gene TRBJ1-2, with D tentatively TRBD1 (6 bases). The ends were cut back, 5 bases at V and 6 bases at J, with 16 bases in the middle. Germline CDR1 is LNHDA and CDR2 is SQIVND (reference sequence). CDR3 length: 14 residues. The CDR3 reads CASSASPHRDGYTF. CDR3 nucleotide sequence: TGTGCCAGTAGTGCCTCCCCGCACAGGGATGGCTACACCTTC.

This clone was counted at least ten times. This chain links TRBV5-1 with TRBJ1-1, with 12 positions matching TRBD1. Germline V gene data show CDR1 as SGHRS and CDR2 as YFSETQ. V shed 5 bases and J 0 bases; nucleotides not matched to a gene: 2. CDR3 length equals 15 residues. The CDR3 loop reads CASRGQGALNTEAFF. CDR3 nucleotides: TGCGCCAGCAGGGGACAGGGGGCCTTGAACACTGAAGCTTTCTTT. The whole variable domain, filled in from reference TRBV5-1 and TRBJ1-1, reads KAGVTQTPRYLIKTRGQQVTLSCSPISGHRSVSWYQQTPGQGLQFLFEYFSETQRNKGNFPGRFSGRQFSNSRSEMNVSTLELGDSALYLCASRGQGALNTEAFFGQGTRLTVV.

In this sample, this clone turned up many times. J is TRBJ1-3 and V is TRBV7-9; tentatively, D is TRBD1 (5 bases). The V end lost 5 bases, the J end lost 0 bases, and 14 bases lay between the germline ends. Germline CDR1 and CDR2: SEHNR and FQNEAQ (reference sequence). The CDR3 runs to 16 residues. The CDR3 region is CASSTGHLSSGNTIYF. In nucleotides, the CDR3 is TGTGCCAGCAGCACCGGACACCTGAGCTCTGGAAACACCATATATTTT.

This clone was counted many times. The V call is TRBV6-1, the J call TRBJ2-7; perhaps TRBD2 as D (7 bases). V lost 4 bases to trimming and J lost 5 bases, with 21 bases between them. Looked up from germline, CDR1 is MNHNS and CDR2 is SASEGT. The CDR3 contains 16 residues. CDR3 sequence (DNA): TGTGCCAGCAGTGTCCCTAGGGGGGGAACGGGCGACGAGCAGTACTTC. Amino acid sequence: CASSVPRGGTGDEQYF.

This clone was seen ten or more times. The chain is built from TRBV11-1 and TRBJ2-2, with 15 positions matching TRBD2. CDR3 length equals 17 residues. Germline CDR1 reads SGHAT; CDR2 reads FQDESV (reference sequence). The V gene end was trimmed by 5 bases and the J gene end by 6 bases; junction bases not matched to a gene: 7. The CDR3 nucleotides read TGTGCCAGCAGCCAGGGACTAGCGGGGGGACATCCCGGGGAGCTGTTTTTT. Its translation: CASSQGLAGGHPGELFF.

This clone was observed many times. The chain employs TRBV9 and TRBJ1-6; D unresolved. The germline V and J ends were trimmed by 4 bases and 9 bases, with 11 bases remaining between them. This CDR3 region has 13 residues. Germline V gene data show CDR1 as SGDLS and CDR2 as YYNGEE. The chain's CDR3 is CASSTLGFSPLHF. As DNA, the CDR3 is TGTGCCAGCAGCACTCTTGGTTTTTCACCCCTCCACTTT.

J is TRBJ2-1 and V is TRBV5-4; unclear D gene. Trimming removed 2 bases from V and 7 bases from J, with 7 bases in between. The CDR3 is made up of 12 amino acids. CDR1 SGHNT and CDR2 YYREEE come from the germline V gene (reference sequence). In DNA form, the CDR3 reads TGTGCCAGCAGCTTCGACATAAATGAGCAGTTCTTC. Translating gives CASSFDINEQFF.

This clone came up many times. This sequence joins TRBV5-1 and TRBJ2-3, with D perhaps TRBD1 (5 bases). The CDR3 sequence is 15 residues long. The V gene lost 1 base and the J gene lost 3 bases, with 12 bases spanning the gap. The germline V gene encodes CDR1 SGHRS and CDR2 YFSETQ. Here the CDR3 reads CASSLIQGITDTQYF. Written as DNA, the CDR3 is TGCGCCAGCAGCTTGATTCAGGGAATTACAGATACGCAGTATTTT.

This clone has at least ten counts. The chain employs TRBV10-3 and TRBJ2-7; 9 bases align to TRBD1. The V and J ends lost 3 bases and 2 bases, in that order; junction bases with no gene match: 5. The CDR3 extends over 15 amino acids. The V gene's germline CDR1 is ENHRY and CDR2 SYGVKD. The chain's CDR3 is CAISDPGQGTYEQYF. The CDR3 DNA reads TGTGCCATCAGTGACCCGGGACAGGGCACCTACGAGCAGTACTTC.

The sample holds a few counts of this clone. The identical CDR3 is also encoded by other nucleotide sequences in the sample. The chain carries TRBV9 and TRBJ2-7; the match to TRBD1 covers 9 bases. There are 15 residues in the CDR3. With V trimmed by 9 bases and J by 2 bases, 12 bases remained unmatched. The V gene's germline CDR1 is SGDLS and CDR2 YYNGEE. CDR3 bases: TGTGCCATTAGCTTCGGACAGGGGACGGCCTACGAGCAGTACTTC. Its protein product is CAISFGQGTAYEQYF.

This chain joins TRBV5-6 and TRBJ2-3; 7 nucleotides agree with TRBD2. CDR1 is SGHDT, CDR2 YYEEEE, per germline. V was pared by 4 bases and J by 1 base, with 9 bases of the junction left unmatched. The CDR3 has 16 amino acids. DNA for the CDR3: TGTGCCAGCAGCCGAGGGACTACGGCCCGCACAGATACGCAGTATTTT. Protein product: CASSRGTTARTDTQYF. The full variable domain, in which reference TRBV5-6 and TRBJ2-3 provide the parts outside the CDR3, is DAGVTQSPTHLIKTRGQQVTLRCSPKSGHDTVSWYQQALGQGPQFIFQYYEEEERQRGNFPDRFSGHQFPNYSSELNVNALLLGDSALYLCASSRGTTARTDTQYFGPGTRLTVL.

As to this clone: Just one base apart from a much larger clone, this may be a read error. The chain is built from TRBV11-1 and TRBJ1-1; 8 bases match TRBD1. V gave up 3 bases and J gave up 4 bases; unmatched junction bases: 1. The CDR3 runs 13 residues. Germline-derived CDR1 and CDR2 are SGHAT and FQDESV (reference sequence). The CDR3 reads CASSFTGGTEAFF. In DNA form, the CDR3 reads TGTGCCAGCAGCTTTACAGGGGGCACTGAAGCTTTCTTT.